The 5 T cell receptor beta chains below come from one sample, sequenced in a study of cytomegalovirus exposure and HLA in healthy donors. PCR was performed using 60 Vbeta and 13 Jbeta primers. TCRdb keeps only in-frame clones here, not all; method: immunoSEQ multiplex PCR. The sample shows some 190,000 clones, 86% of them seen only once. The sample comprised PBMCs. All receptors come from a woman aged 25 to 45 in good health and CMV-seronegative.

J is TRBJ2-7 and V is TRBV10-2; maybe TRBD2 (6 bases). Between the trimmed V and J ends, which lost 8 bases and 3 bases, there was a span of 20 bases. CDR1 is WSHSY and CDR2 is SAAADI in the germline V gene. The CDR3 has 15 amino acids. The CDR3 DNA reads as TGCGCCAGCCGGACTAAAGGCTTCTCCCTCTACGAGCAGTACTTC. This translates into CASRTKGFSLYEQYF.

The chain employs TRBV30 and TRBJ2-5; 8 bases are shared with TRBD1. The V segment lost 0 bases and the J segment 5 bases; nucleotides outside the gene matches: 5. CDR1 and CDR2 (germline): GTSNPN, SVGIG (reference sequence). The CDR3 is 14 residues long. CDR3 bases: TGTGCCTGGAGTGTACAGGGGGGCGGTGAGACCCAGTACTTC. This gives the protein CAWSVQGGGETQYF.

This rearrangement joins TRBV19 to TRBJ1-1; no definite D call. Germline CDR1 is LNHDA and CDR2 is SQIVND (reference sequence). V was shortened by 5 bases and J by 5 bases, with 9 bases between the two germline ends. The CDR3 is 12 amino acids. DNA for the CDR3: TGTGCCAGTAGTCCCGGTCTGACTGAAGCTTTCTTT. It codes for CASSPGLTEAFF.

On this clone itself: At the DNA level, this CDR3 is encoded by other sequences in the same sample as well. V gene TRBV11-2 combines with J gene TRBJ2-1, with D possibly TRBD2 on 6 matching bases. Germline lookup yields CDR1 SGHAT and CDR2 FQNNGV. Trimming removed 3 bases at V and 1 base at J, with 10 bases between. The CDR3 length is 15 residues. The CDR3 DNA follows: TGTGCCAGCAGCTTGGGGGGAGGTTCCTACAATGAGCAGTTCTTC. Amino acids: CASSLGGGSYNEQFF.

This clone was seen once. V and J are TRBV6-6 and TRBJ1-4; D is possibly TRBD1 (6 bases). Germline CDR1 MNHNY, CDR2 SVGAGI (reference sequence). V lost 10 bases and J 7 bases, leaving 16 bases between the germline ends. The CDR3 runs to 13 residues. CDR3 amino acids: CATQGLRGEKLFF. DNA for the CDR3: TGTGCCACACAGGGTTTGAGAGGTGAAAAACTGTTTTTT.